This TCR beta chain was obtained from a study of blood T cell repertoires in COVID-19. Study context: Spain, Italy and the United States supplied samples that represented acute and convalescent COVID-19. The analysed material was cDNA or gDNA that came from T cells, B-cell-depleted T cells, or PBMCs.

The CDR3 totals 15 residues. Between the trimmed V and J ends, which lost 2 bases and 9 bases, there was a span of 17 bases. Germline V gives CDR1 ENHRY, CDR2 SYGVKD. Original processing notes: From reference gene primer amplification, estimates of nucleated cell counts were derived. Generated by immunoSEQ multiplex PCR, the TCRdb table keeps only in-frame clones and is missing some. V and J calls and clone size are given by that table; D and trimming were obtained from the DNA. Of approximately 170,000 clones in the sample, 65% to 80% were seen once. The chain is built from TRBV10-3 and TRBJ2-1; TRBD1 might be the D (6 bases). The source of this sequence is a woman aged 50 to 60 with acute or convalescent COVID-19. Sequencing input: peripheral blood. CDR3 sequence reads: CAISEGTGKIGEQFF. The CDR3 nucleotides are TGTGCCATCAGTGAGGGTACAGGGAAAATTGGTGAGCAGTTCTTC.